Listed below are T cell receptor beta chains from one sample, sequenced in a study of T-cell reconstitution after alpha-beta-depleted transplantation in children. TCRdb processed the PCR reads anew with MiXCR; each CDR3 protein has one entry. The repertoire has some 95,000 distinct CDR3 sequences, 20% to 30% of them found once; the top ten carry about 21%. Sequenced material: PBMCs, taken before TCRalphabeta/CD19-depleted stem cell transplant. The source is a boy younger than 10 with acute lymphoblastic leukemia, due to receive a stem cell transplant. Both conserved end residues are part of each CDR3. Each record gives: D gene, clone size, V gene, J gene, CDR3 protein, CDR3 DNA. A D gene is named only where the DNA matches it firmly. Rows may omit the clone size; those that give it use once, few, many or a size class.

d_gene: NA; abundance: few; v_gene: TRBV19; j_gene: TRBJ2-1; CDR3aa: CASSSDVSYNEQFF; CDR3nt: TGTGCCAGTAGTTCGGACGTCTCCTACAATGAGCAGTTCTTC
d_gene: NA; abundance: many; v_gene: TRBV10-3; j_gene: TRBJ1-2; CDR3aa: CAISGSPGYGYTF; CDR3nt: TGTGCCATCAGTGGATCTCCCGGGTATGGCTACACCTTC
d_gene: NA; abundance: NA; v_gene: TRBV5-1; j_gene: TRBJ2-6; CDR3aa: CASSSGQGGSSGANVLTF; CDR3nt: TGCGCCAGCAGCTCCGGACAGGGAGGGAGCTCTGGGGCCAACGTCCTGACTTTC
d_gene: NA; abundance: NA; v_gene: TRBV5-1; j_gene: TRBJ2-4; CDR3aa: CASSFTRTFGGNQRAKNIQYF; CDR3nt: TGCGCCAGCAGCTTTACACGGACCTTTGGCGGTAATCAGCGCGCCAAAAACATTCAGTACTTC
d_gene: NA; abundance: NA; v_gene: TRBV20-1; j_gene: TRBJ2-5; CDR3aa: CSARDYSSQETQYF; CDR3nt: TGCAGTGCTAGAGACTACAGCAGCCAAGAGACCCAGTACTTC
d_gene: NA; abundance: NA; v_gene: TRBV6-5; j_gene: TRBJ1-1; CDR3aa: CASSYRMNTEAFF; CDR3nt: TGTGCCAGCAGTTACAGGATGAACACTGAAGCTTTCTTT
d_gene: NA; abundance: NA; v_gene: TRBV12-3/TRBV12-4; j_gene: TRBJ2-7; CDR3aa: CASRGGQDYEQYF; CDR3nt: TGTGCCAGCAGGGGAGGACAAGACTACGAGCAGTACTTC
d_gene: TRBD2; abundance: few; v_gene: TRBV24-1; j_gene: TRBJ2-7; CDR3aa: CATSDPGGTSPYEQYF; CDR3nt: TGTGCCACCAGTGACCCCGGGGGGACGTCCCCCTACGAGCAGTACTTC
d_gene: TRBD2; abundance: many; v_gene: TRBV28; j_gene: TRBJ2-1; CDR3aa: CASGTSPYNEQFF; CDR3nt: TGTGCCAGCGGGACTAGTCCTTACAATGAGCAGTTCTTC
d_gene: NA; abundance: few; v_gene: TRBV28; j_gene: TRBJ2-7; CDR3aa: CASTKGAQHYEQYF; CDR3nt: TGTGCCAGCACCAAAGGGGCCCAGCACTACGAGCAGTACTTC
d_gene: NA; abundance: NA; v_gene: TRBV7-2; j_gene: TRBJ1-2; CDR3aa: CASSPVVGAYTF; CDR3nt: TGTGCCAGCAGCCCTGTTGTGGGCGCCTACACCTTC
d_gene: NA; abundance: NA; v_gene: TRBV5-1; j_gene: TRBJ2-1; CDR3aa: CASSTPLVDEQFF; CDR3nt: TGCGCCAGCAGCACCCCCCTGGTGGATGAGCAGTTCTTC
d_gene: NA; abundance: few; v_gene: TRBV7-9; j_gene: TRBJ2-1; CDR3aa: CASSLADGNNEQFF; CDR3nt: TGTGCCAGCAGCTTAGCCGACGGGAACAATGAGCAGTTCTTC
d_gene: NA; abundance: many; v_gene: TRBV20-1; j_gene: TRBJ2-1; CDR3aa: CSARDALGAGIYNEQFF; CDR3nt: TGCAGTGCTAGAGACGCCTTAGGAGCGGGTATATACAATGAGCAGTTCTTC
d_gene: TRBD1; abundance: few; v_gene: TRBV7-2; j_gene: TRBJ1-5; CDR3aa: CASSKNRGQNQPQHF; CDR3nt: TGTGCCAGCAGCAAGAACAGGGGGCAAAATCAGCCCCAGCATTTT
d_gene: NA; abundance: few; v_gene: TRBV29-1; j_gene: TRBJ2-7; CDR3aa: CSVLKTSYEQYF; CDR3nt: TGCAGCGTTCTAAAGACCTCCTACGAGCAGTACTTC
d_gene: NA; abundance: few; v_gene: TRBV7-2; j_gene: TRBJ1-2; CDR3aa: CASSLRSSPRGYTF; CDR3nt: TGTGCCAGCAGCCTACGATCTTCTCCCCGTGGCTACACCTTC
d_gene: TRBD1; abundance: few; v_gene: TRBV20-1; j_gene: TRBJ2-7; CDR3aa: CSAPARGTIYEQYF; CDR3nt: TGCAGTGCCCCCGCCAGGGGGACAATCTACGAGCAGTACTTC
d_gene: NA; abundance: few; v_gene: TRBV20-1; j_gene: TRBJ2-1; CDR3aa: CRATGPYNEQFF; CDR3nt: TGCAGGGCAACTGGGCCCTACAATGAGCAGTTCTTC
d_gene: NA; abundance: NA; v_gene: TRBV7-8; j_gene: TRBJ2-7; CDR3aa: CASSLGGGGEQYF; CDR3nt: TGTGCCAGCAGCTTAGGAGGCGGTGGCGAGCAGTACTTC
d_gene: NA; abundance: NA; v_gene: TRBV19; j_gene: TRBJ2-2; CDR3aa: CASSIAQDGSGELFF; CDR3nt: TGTGCCAGTAGTATAGCCCAGGACGGCTCCGGGGAGCTGTTTTTT
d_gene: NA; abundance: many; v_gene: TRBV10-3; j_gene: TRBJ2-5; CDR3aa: CAISDGVQETQYF; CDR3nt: TGTGCCATCAGTGACGGGGTGCAAGAGACCCAGTACTTC
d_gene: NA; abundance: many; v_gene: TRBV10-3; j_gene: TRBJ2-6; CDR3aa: CASSDREDGANVLTF; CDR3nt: TGTGCCTCTTCCGACAGGGAGGATGGGGCCAACGTCCTGACTTTC
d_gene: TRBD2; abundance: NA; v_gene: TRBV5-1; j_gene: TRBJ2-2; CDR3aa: CASSPGLAERELFF; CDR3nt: TGCGCCAGCAGCCCGGGACTAGCGGAGAGGGAGCTGTTTTTT
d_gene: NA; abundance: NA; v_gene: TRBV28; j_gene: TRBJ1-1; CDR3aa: CASSPRPGYEAFF; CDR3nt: TGTGCCAGCAGCCCCCGGCCGGGATATGAAGCTTTCTTT
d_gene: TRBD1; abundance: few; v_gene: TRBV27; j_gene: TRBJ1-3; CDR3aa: CASMRYFSGQGMGNTIYF; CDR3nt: TGTGCCAGCATGCGCTACTTCTCAGGACAGGGGATGGGAAACACCATATATTTT
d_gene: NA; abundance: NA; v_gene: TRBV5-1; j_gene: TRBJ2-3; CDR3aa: CASSLARGTDTQYF; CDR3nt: TGCGCCAGCAGCTTGGCCCGGGGCACAGATACGCAGTATTTT
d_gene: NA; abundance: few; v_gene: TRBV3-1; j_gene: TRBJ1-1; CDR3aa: CASTLRGVNTEAFF; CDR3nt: TGTGCCAGCACGTTAAGGGGGGTGAACACTGAAGCTTTCTTT
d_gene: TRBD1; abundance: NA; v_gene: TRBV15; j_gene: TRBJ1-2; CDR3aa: CATSNRDRDNFLYGYTF; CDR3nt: TGTGCCACCAGCAACCGGGACAGGGATAATTTTCTCTATGGCTACACCTTC
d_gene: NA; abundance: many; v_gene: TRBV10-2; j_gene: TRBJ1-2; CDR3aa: CASLIARRAHNYGYTF; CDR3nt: TGCGCCAGCCTTATCGCGCGGCGGGCCCATAACTATGGCTACACCTTC
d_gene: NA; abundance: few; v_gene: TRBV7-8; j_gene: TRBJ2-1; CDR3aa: CASSLVVGGRYNEQFF; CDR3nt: TGTGCCAGCAGCTTAGTAGTCGGAGGAAGGTACAATGAGCAGTTCTTC
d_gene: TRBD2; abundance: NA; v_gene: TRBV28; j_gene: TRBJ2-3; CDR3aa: CASSWTSPGTDTQYF; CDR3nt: TGTGCCAGCAGTTGGACTAGCCCGGGGACAGATACGCAGTATTTT
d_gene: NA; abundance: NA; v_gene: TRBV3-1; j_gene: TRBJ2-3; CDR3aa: CASSQSLVGTDTQYF; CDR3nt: TGTGCCAGCAGCCAAAGCCTCGTCGGCACAGATACGCAGTATTTT
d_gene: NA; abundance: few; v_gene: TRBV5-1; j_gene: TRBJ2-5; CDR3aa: CASSMDYQETQYF; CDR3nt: TGCGCCAGCAGCATGGACTACCAAGAGACCCAGTACTTC
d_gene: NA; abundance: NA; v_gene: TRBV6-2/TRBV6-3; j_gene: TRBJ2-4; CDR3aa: CASSYRSVSKNIQYF; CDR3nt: TGTGCCAGCAGTTACCGGAGTGTTTCCAAAAACATTCAGTACTTC
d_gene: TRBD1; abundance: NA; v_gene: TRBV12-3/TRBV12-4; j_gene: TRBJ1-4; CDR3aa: CASSLFYRGGGEKLFF; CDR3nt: TGTGCCAGCAGTTTATTTTATCGAGGGGGCGGTGAAAAACTGTTTTTT
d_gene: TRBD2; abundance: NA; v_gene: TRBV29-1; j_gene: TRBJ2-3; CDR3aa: CSVRLAGITDTQYF; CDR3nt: TGCAGCGTTCGGCTAGCGGGGATAACAGATACGCAGTATTTT
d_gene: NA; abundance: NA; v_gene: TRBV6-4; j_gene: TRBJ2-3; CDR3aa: CASSDGGGADTQYF; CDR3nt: TGTGCCAGCAGTGATGGCGGAGGGGCAGATACGCAGTATTTT
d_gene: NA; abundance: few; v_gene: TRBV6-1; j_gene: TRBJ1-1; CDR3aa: CASSRGVNTEAFF; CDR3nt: TGTGCCAGCAGCCGAGGAGTGAACACTGAAGCTTTCTTT
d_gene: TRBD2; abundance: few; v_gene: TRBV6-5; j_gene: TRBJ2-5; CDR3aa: CASSYTSGGAKTQYF; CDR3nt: TGTGCCAGCAGTTACACTAGCGGAGGGGCCAAGACCCAGTACTTC
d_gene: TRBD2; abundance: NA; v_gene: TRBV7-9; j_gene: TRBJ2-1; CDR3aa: CASSAGVGNEQFF; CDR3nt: TGTGCCAGCAGCGCGGGAGTGGGCAATGAGCAGTTCTTC
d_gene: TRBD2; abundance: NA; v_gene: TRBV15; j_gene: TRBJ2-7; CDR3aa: CATSRDLLAGVYEQYF; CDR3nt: TGTGCCACCAGCAGAGATCTGTTAGCGGGAGTCTACGAGCAGTACTTC
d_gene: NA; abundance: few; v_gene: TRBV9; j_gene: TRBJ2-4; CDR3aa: CASSVADKNIQYF; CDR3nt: TGTGCCAGCAGCGTAGCTGACAAAAACATTCAGTACTTC
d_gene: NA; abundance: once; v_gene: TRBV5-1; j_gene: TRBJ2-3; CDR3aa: CASSLVTTKVSDTQYF; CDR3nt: TGCGCCAGCAGCTTGGTGACCACCAAGGTTTCAGATACGCAGTATTTT
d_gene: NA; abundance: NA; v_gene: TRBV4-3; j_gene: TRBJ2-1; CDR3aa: CASSQDWWEAYNEQFF; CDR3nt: TGCGCCAGCAGCCAAGATTGGTGGGAGGCTTACAATGAGCAGTTCTTC
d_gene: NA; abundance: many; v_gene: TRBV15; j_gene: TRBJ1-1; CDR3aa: CATRHISGGTEAFF; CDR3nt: TGTGCCACCAGGCATATCAGCGGGGGCACTGAAGCTTTCTTT
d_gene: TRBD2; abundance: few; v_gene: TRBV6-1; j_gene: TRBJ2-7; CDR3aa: CASSLAGGQVEQYF; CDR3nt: TGTGCCAGCAGCCTCGCGGGGGGGCAGGTCGAGCAGTACTTC
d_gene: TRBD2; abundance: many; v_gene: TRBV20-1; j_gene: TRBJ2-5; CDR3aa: CSARDPSGRETQYF; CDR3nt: TGCAGTGCTAGAGATCCTAGCGGGCGAGAGACCCAGTACTTC